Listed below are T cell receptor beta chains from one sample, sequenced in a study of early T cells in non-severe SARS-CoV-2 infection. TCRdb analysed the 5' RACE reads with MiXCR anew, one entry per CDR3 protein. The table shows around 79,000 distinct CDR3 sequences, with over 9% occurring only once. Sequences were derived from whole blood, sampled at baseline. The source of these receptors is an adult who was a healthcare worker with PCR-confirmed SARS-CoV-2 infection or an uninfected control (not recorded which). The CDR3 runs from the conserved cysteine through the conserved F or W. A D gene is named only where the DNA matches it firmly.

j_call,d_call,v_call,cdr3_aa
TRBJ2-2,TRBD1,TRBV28,CASRASQGDTGELFF
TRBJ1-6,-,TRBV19,CASSARESPLHF
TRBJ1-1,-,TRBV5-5,CASSLWQNTEAFF
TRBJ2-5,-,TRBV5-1,CASSDLQETQYF
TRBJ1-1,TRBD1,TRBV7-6,CASSPETGAHTEAFF
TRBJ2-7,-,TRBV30,CAWSVERGSYEQYF
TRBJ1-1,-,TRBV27,CASSMIGWNTEAFF
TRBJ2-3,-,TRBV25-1,CATKGGGSPDTQYF
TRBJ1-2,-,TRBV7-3,CASSLNLDPTGGYTF
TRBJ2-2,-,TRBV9,CASSPTASLDTGELFF
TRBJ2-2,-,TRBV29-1,CSARQTWNTGELFF
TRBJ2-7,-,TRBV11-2,CASSLYGGGDYEQYF
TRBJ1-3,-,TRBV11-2,CASSFSPRGSSGNTIYF
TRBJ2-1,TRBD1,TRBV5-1,CASSLGQGLYEQFF
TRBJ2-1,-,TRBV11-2,CASSGAGNEQFF
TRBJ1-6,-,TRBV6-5,CASRNREGNSPLHF
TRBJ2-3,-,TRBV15,CATSRDQTNTQYF
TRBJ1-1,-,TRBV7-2,CASLGQLNTEAFF
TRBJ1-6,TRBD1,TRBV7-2,CASRGTANSPLHF
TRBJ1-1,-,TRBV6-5,CASSPQQGSVENTEAFF
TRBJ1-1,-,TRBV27,CASGYFGRNTEAFF
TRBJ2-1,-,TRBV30,CASLRSVSYNEQFF
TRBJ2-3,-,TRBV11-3,CASSIGTSSTDTQYF
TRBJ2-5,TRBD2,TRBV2,CASSSRGASGGTQETQYF
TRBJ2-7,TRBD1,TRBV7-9,CASSLSSGQGASYEQYF
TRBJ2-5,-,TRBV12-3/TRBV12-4,CASSLRLGGRQETQYF
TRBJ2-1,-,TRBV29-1,CSVASGWNNEQFF